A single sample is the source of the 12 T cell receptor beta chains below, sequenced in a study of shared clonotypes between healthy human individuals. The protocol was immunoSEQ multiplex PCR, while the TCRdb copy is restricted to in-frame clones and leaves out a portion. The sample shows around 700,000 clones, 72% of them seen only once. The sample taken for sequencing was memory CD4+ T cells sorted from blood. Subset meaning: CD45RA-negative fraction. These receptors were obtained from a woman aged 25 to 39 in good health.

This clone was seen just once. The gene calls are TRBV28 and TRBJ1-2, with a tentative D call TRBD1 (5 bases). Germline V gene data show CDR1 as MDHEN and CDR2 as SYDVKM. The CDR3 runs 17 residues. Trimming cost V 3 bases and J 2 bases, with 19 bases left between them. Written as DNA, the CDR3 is TGTGCCAGCAGTTTCCTTCTTCTCGCCAGGGTAAACTATGGCTACACCTTC. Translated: CASSFLLLARVNYGYTF.

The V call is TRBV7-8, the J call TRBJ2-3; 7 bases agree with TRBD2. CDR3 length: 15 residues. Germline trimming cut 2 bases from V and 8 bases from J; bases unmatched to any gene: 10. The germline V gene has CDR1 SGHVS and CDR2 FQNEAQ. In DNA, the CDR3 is TGTGCCAGCAGCTTACGGAGGGAGGGCCTGGGTACGCAGTATTTT. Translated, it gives CASSLRREGLGTQYF.

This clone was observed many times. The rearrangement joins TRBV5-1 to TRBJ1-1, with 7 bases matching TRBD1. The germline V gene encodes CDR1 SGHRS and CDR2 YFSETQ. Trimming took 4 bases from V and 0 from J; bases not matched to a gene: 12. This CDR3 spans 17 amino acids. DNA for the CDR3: TGCGCCAGCAGCCGAGGGGGCTCTCCGACTATGAACACTGAAGCTTTCTTT. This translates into CASSRGGSPTMNTEAFF.

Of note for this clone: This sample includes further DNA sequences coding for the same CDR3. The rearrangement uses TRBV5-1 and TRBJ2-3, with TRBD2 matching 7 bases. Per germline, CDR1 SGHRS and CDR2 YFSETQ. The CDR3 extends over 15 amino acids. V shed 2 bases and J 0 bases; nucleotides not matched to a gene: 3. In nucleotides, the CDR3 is TGCGCCAGCAGCTTCGGGGGGTCTAGCACAGATACGCAGTATTTT. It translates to CASSFGGSSTDTQYF.

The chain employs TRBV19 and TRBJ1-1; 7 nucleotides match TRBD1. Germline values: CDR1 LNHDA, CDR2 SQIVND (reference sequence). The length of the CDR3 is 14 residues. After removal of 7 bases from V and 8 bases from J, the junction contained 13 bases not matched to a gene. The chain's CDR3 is CASTRDRASLEAFF. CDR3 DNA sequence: TGTGCCAGTACAAGGGACAGAGCCTCTCTGGAAGCTTTCTTT.

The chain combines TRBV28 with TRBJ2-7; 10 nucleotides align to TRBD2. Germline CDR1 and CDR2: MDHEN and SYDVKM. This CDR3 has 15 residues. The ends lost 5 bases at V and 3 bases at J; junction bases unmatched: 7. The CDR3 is CASSAAGTSVYEQYF. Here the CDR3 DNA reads TGTGCCAGCAGTGCGGCCGGGACTAGCGTCTACGAGCAGTACTTC.

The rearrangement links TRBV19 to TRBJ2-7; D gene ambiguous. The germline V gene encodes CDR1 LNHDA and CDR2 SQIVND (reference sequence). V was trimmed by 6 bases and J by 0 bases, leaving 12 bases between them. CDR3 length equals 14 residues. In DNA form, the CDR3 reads TGTGCCAGTAGCACCGGCACCAGCTCCTACGAGCAGTACTTC. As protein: CASSTGTSSYEQYF.

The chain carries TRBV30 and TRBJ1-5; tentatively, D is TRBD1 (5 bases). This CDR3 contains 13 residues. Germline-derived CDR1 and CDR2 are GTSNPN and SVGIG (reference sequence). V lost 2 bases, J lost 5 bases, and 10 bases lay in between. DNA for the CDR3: TGTGCCTGGAGTCCTGGGGGGGATCAGCCCCAGCATTTT. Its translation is CAWSPGGDQPQHF. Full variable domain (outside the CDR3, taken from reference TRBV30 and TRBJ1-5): SQTIHQWPATLVQPVGSPLSLECTVEGTSNPNLYWYRQAAGRGLQLLFYSVGIGQISSEVPQNLSASRPQDRQFILSSKKLLLSDSGFYLCAWSPGGDQPQHFGDGTRLSIL.

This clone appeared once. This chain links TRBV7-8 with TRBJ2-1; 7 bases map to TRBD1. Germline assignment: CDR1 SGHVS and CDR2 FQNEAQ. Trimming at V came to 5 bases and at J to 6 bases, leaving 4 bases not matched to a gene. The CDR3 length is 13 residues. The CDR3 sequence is CASSTDRVNEQFF. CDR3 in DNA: TGTGCCAGCAGCACAGACAGGGTCAATGAGCAGTTCTTC.

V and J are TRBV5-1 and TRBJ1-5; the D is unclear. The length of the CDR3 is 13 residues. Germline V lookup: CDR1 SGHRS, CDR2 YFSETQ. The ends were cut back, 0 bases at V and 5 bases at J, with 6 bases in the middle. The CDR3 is CASSLDQDQPQHF. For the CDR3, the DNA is TGCGCCAGCAGCTTGGATCAGGATCAGCCCCAGCATTTT.

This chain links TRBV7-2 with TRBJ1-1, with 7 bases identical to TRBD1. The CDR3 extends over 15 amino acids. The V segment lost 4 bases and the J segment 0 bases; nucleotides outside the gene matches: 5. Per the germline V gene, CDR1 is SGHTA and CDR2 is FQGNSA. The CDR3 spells CASSSQTGLNTEAFF. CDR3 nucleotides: TGTGCCAGCAGCTCTCAGACAGGGCTGAACACTGAAGCTTTCTTT.

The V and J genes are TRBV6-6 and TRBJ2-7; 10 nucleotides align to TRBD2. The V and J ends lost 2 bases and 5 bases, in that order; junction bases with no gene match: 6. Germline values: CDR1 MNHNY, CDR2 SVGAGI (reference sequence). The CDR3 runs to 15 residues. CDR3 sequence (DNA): TGTGCCAGCAGTTACGTTGGTAGCGGGAGGCACGAGCAGTACTTC. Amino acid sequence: CASSYVGSGRHEQYF.